This T cell receptor (beta chain) was observed in a study of blood T cells in healthy people across ages. This clonotype has just one count. A sample-barcoded 5' primer and a J-beta primer mix were used in a second PCR of about 7 to 12 cycles. Each cDNA molecule was tagged by a template-switch adaptor with 12 random nucleotides. TCRdb recomputed calls from the 5' RACE reads with MiXCR, one row per CDR3 protein. The sample shows over 1,300,000 distinct CDR3 sequences, around 59% of them seen only once. V dropped 2 bases and J dropped 2; count of bases not matched to a gene: 3. This CDR3 has 15 amino acids. Germline V gene lookup returns CDR1 MNHEY and CDR2 SVGEGT.

The genes are TRBV6-2 or TRBV6-3 and TRBJ2-7; 10 nucleotides agree with TRBD2. This TCR was recovered from a man between 18 and 35 years old in good health. Source material: blood. The CDR3 region has the DNA TGTGCCAGCAGTTACACGACTAGCGGGCCCTACGAGCAGTACTTC. Its protein is CASSYTTSGPYEQYF.